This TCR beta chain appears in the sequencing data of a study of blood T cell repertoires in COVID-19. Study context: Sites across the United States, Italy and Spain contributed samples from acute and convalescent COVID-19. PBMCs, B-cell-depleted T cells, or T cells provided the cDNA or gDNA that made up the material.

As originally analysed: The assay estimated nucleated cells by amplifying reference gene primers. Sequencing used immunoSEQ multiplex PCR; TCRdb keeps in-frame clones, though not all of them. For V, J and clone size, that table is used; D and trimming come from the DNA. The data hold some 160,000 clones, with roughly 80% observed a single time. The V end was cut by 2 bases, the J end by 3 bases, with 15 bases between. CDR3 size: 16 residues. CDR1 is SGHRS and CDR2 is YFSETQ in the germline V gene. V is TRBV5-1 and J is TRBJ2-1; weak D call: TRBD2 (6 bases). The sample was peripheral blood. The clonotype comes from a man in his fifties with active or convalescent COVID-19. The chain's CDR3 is CASSLSVGRGYNEQFF. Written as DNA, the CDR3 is TGCGCCAGCAGCTTATCCGTCGGGAGAGGCTACAATGAGCAGTTCTTC.